This TCR beta chain was retrieved from a study of cytomegalovirus exposure and HLA in healthy donors. At the level of the study: Of the donors genotyped, 398 in all, 75% to 90% fell in the Caucasian-associated ancestry cluster.

13 Jbeta primers and 60 Vbeta primers were used for the PCR. Assay used: immunoSEQ multiplex PCR; TCRdb lists only in-frame clones, some missing. Counted here are around 170,000 clones, over 80% occurring once; the ten biggest clones make up 6.3%. Study results and caveats: HLA alleles showed associations with around 15,000 TCR beta sequences in a later analysis, at a 0.05 false discovery rate. In a later analysis, HLA-associated TCR beta chains were more clonally expanded than equally common others.

Germline loops: CDR1 SGHRS, CDR2 YFSETQ. This CDR3 contains 12 residues. V lost 0 bases, J lost 7 bases, and 8 bases lay in between. Donors likely had unrecorded immune exposures despite being nominally healthy when sampled. A word on this clone: Its antigen remains unidentified.

The sequence was obtained from a middle-aged man in good health and CMV-seropositive. V gene TRBV5-1 combines with J gene TRBJ2-7, with D perhaps matching TRBD1 (7 bases). The sample taken for sequencing was PBMCs. Here the CDR3 reads CASSLAGGEQYF. The CDR3 DNA reads as TGCGCCAGCAGCTTGGCAGGGGGGGAGCAGTACTTC.